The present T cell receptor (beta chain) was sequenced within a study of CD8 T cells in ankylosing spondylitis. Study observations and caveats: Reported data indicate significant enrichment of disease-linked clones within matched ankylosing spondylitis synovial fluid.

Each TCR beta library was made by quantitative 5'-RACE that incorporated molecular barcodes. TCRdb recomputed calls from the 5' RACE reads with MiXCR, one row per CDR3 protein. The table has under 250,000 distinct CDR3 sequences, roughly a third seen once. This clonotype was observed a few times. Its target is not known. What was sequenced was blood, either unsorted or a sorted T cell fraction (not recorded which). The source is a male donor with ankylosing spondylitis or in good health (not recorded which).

Here the CDR3 reads CASSWGGAPADTQYF. The DNA for the CDR3 is TGTGCCAGCTCCTGGGGGGGGGCGCCCGCAGATACGCAGTATTTT. The J gene is TRBJ2-3, the V gene TRBV28; tentatively, D is TRBD2 (7 bases). V lost 8 bases and J lost 4, with 19 bases in between. The V gene's germline CDR1 is MDHEN and CDR2 SYDVKM. The CDR3 is 15 residues long.